A single sample is the source of the 26 T cell receptor beta chains below, sequenced in a study of T-cell reconstitution after alpha-beta-depleted transplantation in children. During its preparation, the TCRbeta library received unique molecular identifiers. TCRdb re-derived calls from the PCR reads in MiXCR, one entry per CDR3 protein. This sample has about 900,000 distinct CDR3 sequences, with about 29% found just once. Specimen: PBMCs, mostly from graft donor cells, collected 360 days after TCRalphabeta/CD19-depleted stem cell transplant. These receptors all stem from a boy under three years old who had a stem cell transplant for SCID, so the T cells may come from the graft donor.

V is TRBV29-1 and J is TRBJ1-1; D is unclear. CDR1 SQVTM and CDR2 ANQGSEA come from the germline V gene. V was pared by 4 bases and J by 0 bases, with 21 bases between. CDR3 length: 17 amino acids. The CDR3 region has the DNA TGCAGCGTTGTAGGAGCGGTCGGACGGATCATGAACACTGAAGCTTTCTTT. The encoded protein is CSVVGAVGRIMNTEAFF.

This clonotype has more than one count but fewer than ten. The V call is TRBV20-1, the J call TRBJ2-3, with unresolved D. CDR1 DFQATT and CDR2 SNEGSKA come from the germline V gene (reference sequence). The V gene lost 5 bases and the J gene lost 3 bases, with 6 bases spanning the gap. This CDR3 spans 11 amino acids. CDR3 amino acids: CSAVLTDTQYF. Here the CDR3 DNA reads TGCAGTGCTGTTCTAACAGATACGCAGTATTTT.

This chain uses TRBV19 with TRBJ2-7; 7 bases line up with TRBD2. Trimming at V came to 1 base and at J to 6 bases, leaving 3 bases not matched to a gene. Germline assignment: CDR1 LNHDA and CDR2 SQIVND (reference sequence). CDR3 length: 13 amino acids. The CDR3 bases are TGTGCCAGTAGTATAGCGTCGGGAGGCGAGCAGTACTTC. Translated: CASSIASGGEQYF.

This clonotype was detected only a few times. V is TRBV29-1 and J is TRBJ2-3, with a tentative D call TRBD2 (6 bases). V lost 3 bases to trimming and J lost 0 bases, with 7 bases between them. The CDR3 totals 13 residues. CDR1 is SQVTM, CDR2 ANQGSEA, per germline. The CDR3 nucleotides read TGCAGCGTTGAGCGGGAAAGCACAGATACGCAGTATTTT. Protein: CSVERESTDTQYF.

The rearrangement links TRBV4-1 to TRBJ1-1; D is perhaps TRBD1 (6 bases). CDR1 and CDR2 from the germline V gene are MGHRA and YSYEKL. The CDR3 has 16 residues. Trimming shortened V by 3 bases and J by 1 base, and 15 bases separated the two germline ends. The CDR3 bases are TGCGCCAGCAGCCAGGGACGGAGGGGGGAGAACACTGAAGCTTTCTTT. Its protein product is CASSQGRRGENTEAFF.

This clonotype was observed a single time. V and J are TRBV7-9 and TRBJ2-2; TRBD2 matches at 9 bases. Germline V lookup: CDR1 SEHNR, CDR2 FQNEAQ (reference sequence). The CDR3 totals 16 residues. After removal of 5 bases from V and 0 bases from J, the junction contained 4 bases not matched to a gene. The chain's CDR3 is CASSLGLATNTGELFF. CDR3 DNA sequence: TGTGCCAGCAGCCTCGGACTAGCGACGAACACCGGGGAGCTGTTTTTT.

This clonotype was seen only a few times. The chain links TRBV29-1 to TRBJ2-2; TRBD2 matches 8 bases. The CDR3 totals 16 residues. Trimming cost V 4 bases and J 5 bases; bases outside gene matches: 12. Germline loops: CDR1 SQVTM, CDR2 ANQGSEA. The DNA for the CDR3 is TGCAGCGTTGTTCCGGGGGGGCAGGAGGGGACCGGGGAGCTGTTTTTT. Translation gives CSVVPGGQEGTGELFF.

The V and J genes are TRBV6-2 or TRBV6-3 and TRBJ2-3; no definite D call. CDR3 length: 15 amino acids. Deletions cut 5 bases from V and 6 bases from J, with 18 bases between. Germline-derived CDR1 and CDR2 are MNHEY and SVGEGT. CDR3 in amino acids: CASSLYRTLGDTQYF. Written as DNA, the CDR3 is TGTGCCAGCAGTCTCTACCGGACGTTGGGGGATACGCAGTATTTT.

V and J are TRBV5-6 and TRBJ2-3; D gene ambiguous. Trimming left V 4 bases short and J 2 bases short, with 8 bases between. Germline-derived CDR1 and CDR2 are SGHDT and YYEEEE. This CDR3 has 13 amino acids. The CDR3 DNA sequence: TGTGCCAGCAGCCACACAAACACAGATACGCAGTATTTT. As protein: CASSHTNTDTQYF.

This clonotype was detected a few times. The chain has TRBV10-3 and TRBJ2-3; 9 nucleotides align to TRBD2. The CDR3 covers 18 residues. The V gene's germline CDR1 is ENHRY and CDR2 SYGVKD. With 2 bases clipped from V and 0 bases from J, the junction kept 9 bases outside the gene matches. The CDR3 loop is CAISESSGGLTSTDTQYF. The DNA for the CDR3 is TGTGCCATCAGTGAGAGTAGCGGGGGCCTCACTAGCACAGATACGCAGTATTTT.

The gene calls are TRBV29-1 and TRBJ2-2; D is unclear. The germline V gene has CDR1 SQVTM and CDR2 ANQGSEA. The CDR3 length is 13 residues. Trimming cost V 8 bases and J 2 bases, with 12 bases left between them. CDR3 nucleotides: TGCAGCACGCTCGGATACAACACCGGGGAGCTGTTTTTT. Protein: CSTLGYNTGELFF.

The chain combines TRBV4-3 with TRBJ2-7; TRBD2 matches 9 bases. The CDR3 sequence is 15 residues long. Germline CDR1 LGHNA, CDR2 YSLEER. The junction had 6 bases not matched to a gene; V was cut back by 4 bases and J by 2 bases. This CDR3 is CASSRIAGATYEQYF. The DNA for the CDR3 is TGCGCCAGCAGCCGCATAGCGGGGGCGACCTACGAGCAGTACTTC.

The rearrangement joins TRBV7-9 to TRBJ1-4, with 7 bases identical to TRBD1. The germline CDR1 and CDR2 sequences are SEHNR and FQNEAQ (reference sequence). V dropped 6 bases and J dropped 4; count of bases not matched to a gene: 5. The CDR3 has 14 residues. The chain's CDR3 is CASRARDSNEKLFF. The CDR3 DNA sequence: TGTGCCAGCAGGGCCCGGGACAGTAATGAAAAACTGTTTTTT.

This clonotype has only a few counts. The V gene is TRBV12-3 or TRBV12-4, the J gene TRBJ2-2; weak D call: TRBD1 (6 bases). The CDR3 contains 14 residues. With 9 bases removed from V and 4 bases from J, the gap between germline ends came to 15 bases. CDR3 protein: CASSYRDTTGELFF. The CDR3 DNA follows: TGTGCCAGTTCATATCGGGACACCACCGGGGAGCTGTTTTTT.

This clonotype is a singleton in its sample. The chain links TRBV4-2 to TRBJ2-5, with 9 bases matching TRBD2. The CDR3 spans 15 residues. V shed 3 bases and J 4 bases; nucleotides not matched to a gene: 6. Germline assignment: CDR1 LGHNA and CDR2 YNFKEQ. The DNA for the CDR3 is TGTGCCAGCAGCCACCAGCGGGGGGTTGGAGAGACCCAGTACTTC. Translating it yields CASSHQRGVGETQYF.

About this clonotype: Since the CDR3 does not end with the conserved phenylalanine or tryptophan, this likely comes from a read error. V gene TRBV6-1 combines with J gene TRBJ2-7; D possibly uses TRBD1 or TRBD2 (5 bases each). V was trimmed by 7 bases and J by 2 bases, leaving 15 bases between them. The length of the CDR3 is 14 residues. CDR1 is MNHNS and CDR2 is SASEGT in the germline V gene. The CDR3 spells CASTLGQGAYEQYI. Written as DNA, the CDR3 is TGTGCCAGCACCTTAGGCCAGGGAGCCTACGAGCAGTACATC.

The V call is TRBV29-1, the J call TRBJ2-5; D is unresolved. Trimming removed 4 bases at V and 5 bases at J, with 8 bases between. Germline values: CDR1 SQVTM, CDR2 ANQGSEA. This CDR3 comprises 11 residues. DNA of the CDR3: TGCAGCGTTGTCATGGGTGAGACCCAGTACTTC. Encoded protein: CSVVMGETQYF. Together with reference TRBV29-1 and TRBJ2-5, the CDR3 gives the full variable domain: SAVISQKPSRDICQRGTSLTIQCQVDSQVTMMFWYRQQPGQSLTLIATANQGSEATYESGFVIDKFPISRPNLTFSTLTVSNMSPEDSSIYLCSVVMGETQYFGPGTRLLVL.

In its sample, this clonotype was seen a few times. The chain is built from TRBV5-1 and TRBJ2-5; maybe TRBD1 (6 bases). Germline loops: CDR1 SGHRS, CDR2 YFSETQ. The ends were cut back, 5 bases at V and 5 bases at J, with 13 bases in the middle. The CDR3 sequence is 13 residues long. The CDR3 loop is CASRYQGFETQYF. The CDR3 region has the DNA TGCGCCAGCAGGTATCAGGGGTTTGAGACCCAGTACTTC.

The chain recombines TRBV9 with TRBJ2-7; 8 nucleotides align to TRBD1. The ends lost 4 bases at V and 4 bases at J; junction bases unmatched: 10. The germline V gene has CDR1 SGDLS and CDR2 YYNGEE. This CDR3 contains 15 residues. The CDR3 reads CASSPWTGKGYEQYF. Here the CDR3 DNA reads TGTGCCAGCAGCCCGTGGACAGGGAAGGGATACGAGCAGTACTTC.

The V and J genes are TRBV4-1 and TRBJ2-5; weak D call: TRBD2 (5 bases). V lost 6 bases and J 2 bases, leaving 22 bases between the germline ends. Germline V lookup: CDR1 MGHRA, CDR2 YSYEKL. The CDR3 is 17 residues long. The CDR3 bases are TGCGCCAGCAGTCTCGGGCTAGCCTTCCCGATACAAGAGACCCAGTACTTC. Its translation is CASSLGLAFPIQETQYF.

The chain carries TRBV24-1 and TRBJ2-3, with a weak D call TRBD2 (5 bases). CDR3 length: 14 residues. Trimming cost V 4 bases and J 6 bases, with 13 bases left between them. Germline lookup yields CDR1 KGHDR and CDR2 SFDVKD. The CDR3 DNA follows: TGTGCCACCAGTGACCCGGGATACCATGATACGCAGTATTTT. Its protein product is CATSDPGYHDTQYF.

The J gene is TRBJ2-1, the V gene TRBV3-1; 8 bases are shared with TRBD2. CDR1 and CDR2 from the germline V gene are LGHDT and YNNKEL (reference sequence). The CDR3 length is 17 residues. V shed 0 bases, J shed 8 bases, and the junction held 12 bases outside the gene matches. The CDR3 region is CASSQDLPGLDRDEQFF. The CDR3 coding sequence is TGTGCCAGCAGCCAAGATCTCCCGGGACTAGACCGCGATGAGCAGTTCTTC.

The chain joins TRBV12-3 or TRBV12-4 to TRBJ2-2; D possibly corresponds to TRBD1 (6 bases). V was trimmed by 11 bases and J by 2 bases, leaving 9 bases between them. The CDR3 is 12 residues long. This chain's CDR3 is CASTGNTGELFF. CDR3 DNA: TGTGCCTCGACAGGCAACACCGGGGAGCTGTTTTTT.

V and J are TRBV20-1 and TRBJ2-3, with TRBD2 identical over 9 bases. The J segment lost 7 bases and the V segment lost 6 bases, leaving 8 bases of the junction unmatched. Germline CDR1 and CDR2: DFQATT and SNEGSKA (reference sequence). The CDR3 totals 13 residues. The CDR3 loop is CSAPLAGQNTQYF. The CDR3 coding sequence is TGCAGTGCACCCCTAGCGGGGCAGAATACGCAGTATTTT.

The genes are TRBV4-1 and TRBJ2-5; possible D gene TRBD1, 6 bases. Germline V gene sequence: CDR1 MGHRA, CDR2 YSYEKL. V was trimmed by 0 bases and J by 2 bases, leaving 22 bases between them. CDR3 size: 19 residues. The CDR3 loop is CASSQDLLKPTGRQETQYF. Here the CDR3 DNA reads TGCGCCAGCAGCCAAGATCTGCTCAAACCCACAGGGAGACAAGAGACCCAGTACTTC.

This clonotype has just a few counts. The CDR3 DNA sequence: TGCGCCAGCAGCCAAGGACGGGAACGGGGAAGATACAATGAGCAGTTCTTC. Amino acid sequence: CASSQGRERGRYNEQFF. The chain couples TRBV4-3 to TRBJ2-1, with D tentatively TRBD2 (5 bases). Germline V gives CDR1 LGHNA, CDR2 YSLEER. The CDR3 has 17 amino acids. V lost 1 base and J 4 bases, leaving 17 bases between the germline ends.